This T cell receptor beta chain was recorded in a study of OX40 agonist ivuxolimab in advanced cancers. Looking at the study overall: While on treatment, patients had intravenous ivuxolimab at 0.01 to 10 mg/kg every 2 weeks.

Assay: immunoSEQ multiplex PCR; the TCRdb copy retains only in-frame clones and omits some. The data show fewer than 90,000 clones, with about 86% seen just once and approximately 2.5% held by the top ten. The germline V and J ends were trimmed by 4 bases and 2 bases, with 8 bases remaining between them. Germline V CDR1 and CDR2: SGDLS, YYNGEE. The length of the CDR3 is 13 residues. This clonotype was sampled from an adult with an advanced solid tumor such as melanoma, head and neck, liver or kidney cancer. This chain links TRBV9 with TRBJ2-3; no definite D call. Specimen: CD4+ or CD8+ T cells sorted from blood, collected in a trial of the OX40 agonist ivuxolimab. Here the CDR3 DNA reads TGTGCCAGCAGCTCTCTAAACACAGATACGCAGTATTTT. This translates into CASSSLNTDTQYF. Complete variable domain (other parts from reference TRBV9 and TRBJ2-3): DSGVTQTPKHLITATGQRVTLRCSPRSGDLSVYWYQQSLDQGLQFLIQYYNGEERAKGNILERFSAQQFPDLHSELNLSSLELGDSALYFCASSSLNTDTQYFGPGTRLTVL.